These T cell receptor beta chains were read from a single sample in a study of cytomegalovirus exposure and HLA in healthy donors. The protocol was immunoSEQ multiplex PCR, while the TCRdb copy is restricted to in-frame clones and leaves out a portion. The sample records approximately 71,000 clones, approximately 94% being singletons. Material: PBMCs. These receptors were taken from a woman under 30 in good health and CMV-seronegative. The CDR3 runs from the conserved cysteine through the conserved F or W. D genes are given only for firm matches. Expanded clones get a size class; other rows say once, few or many, or leave the size out.

CDR3 DNA: TGTGCCAGCTCACAGAGGCAGGGCCTCGAGCAGTTCTTC; CDR3 protein: CASSQRQGLEQFF; J gene: TRBJ2-1; V gene: TRBV18; D gene: NA; clone size: NA
CDR3 DNA: TGTGCCTGGAGTGTAAACTACGGGAACGGCTACACCTTC; CDR3 protein: CAWSVNYGNGYTF; J gene: TRBJ1-2; V gene: TRBV30; D gene: NA; clone size: NA
CDR3 DNA: TGTGCCACCAGCCCAGGTAGCGGGGGGGCCAGTTGGGGGTTCTTC; CDR3 protein: CATSPGSGGASWGFF; J gene: TRBJ2-1; V gene: TRBV15; D gene: TRBD2; clone size: NA
CDR3 DNA: TGTGCCAGCAGTTACGGACAAACTACAGGGGGCGCCGAGCAGTACTTC; CDR3 protein: CASSYGQTTGGAEQYF; J gene: TRBJ2-7; V gene: TRBV6-5; D gene: TRBD1; clone size: NA
CDR3 DNA: TGTGCCAGCAGCCTAGGGACAGGGGGAAGAGGAGAGACCCAGTACTTC; CDR3 protein: CASSLGTGGRGETQYF; J gene: TRBJ2-5; V gene: TRBV11-3; D gene: TRBD1; clone size: NA
CDR3 DNA: TGTGCCAGCAGCCCGCGGGGATTTGGGGACGAGCAGTACTTC; CDR3 protein: CASSPRGFGDEQYF; J gene: TRBJ2-7; V gene: TRBV7-9; D gene: NA; clone size: NA
CDR3 DNA: TGTGCCAGCAGTTATTCAAACCTACTAGATGGGGGGGAGCAGTACTTC; CDR3 protein: CASSYSNLLDGGEQYF; J gene: TRBJ2-7; V gene: TRBV6-5; D gene: NA; clone size: NA
CDR3 DNA: TGTGCCAGCTCAGCTGCCGGGACAGCTGGAAACACCATATATTTT; CDR3 protein: CASSAAGTAGNTIYF; J gene: TRBJ1-3; V gene: TRBV18; D gene: TRBD1; clone size: NA
CDR3 DNA: TGCGCCAGCAGCTTGGTTGCGGGGAACTACGAGCAGTACTTC; CDR3 protein: CASSLVAGNYEQYF; J gene: TRBJ2-7; V gene: TRBV5-1; D gene: NA; clone size: NA
CDR3 DNA: TGCGCCAGCAGCCAAGGGAGGAACACTGAAGCTTTCTTT; CDR3 protein: CASSQGRNTEAFF; J gene: TRBJ1-1; V gene: TRBV4-1; D gene: NA; clone size: NA
CDR3 DNA: TGTGCCAGCAGTGTAGCGGGGGGGCCTTACGAGCAGTACTTC; CDR3 protein: CASSVAGGPYEQYF; J gene: TRBJ2-7; V gene: TRBV28; D gene: TRBD2; clone size: NA
CDR3 DNA: TGTGCCAGCTCACTAAACGACAGGGGGCTCAATTCACCCCTCCACTTT; CDR3 protein: CASSLNDRGLNSPLHF; J gene: TRBJ1-6; V gene: TRBV18; D gene: TRBD1; clone size: NA
CDR3 DNA: TGTGCCATCAGTGAATCTGGGGGGTCATTGGCCATGGGAGGGGAGACCCAGTACTTC; CDR3 protein: CAISESGGSLAMGGETQYF; J gene: TRBJ2-5; V gene: TRBV10-3; D gene: TRBD2; clone size: once
CDR3 DNA: TGTGCCAGCAGCGTCGACGGGGGGGGCACAGATACGCAGTATTTT; CDR3 protein: CASSVDGGGTDTQYF; J gene: TRBJ2-3; V gene: TRBV9; D gene: TRBD2; clone size: NA
CDR3 DNA: TGCGCCAGCAGCCAAGGCGGTGGCAATGAGCAGTTCTTC; CDR3 protein: CASSQGGGNEQFF; J gene: TRBJ2-1; V gene: TRBV4-3; D gene: NA; clone size: NA
CDR3 DNA: TGTGCCAGCGGCCGTCCTACTTTCCACGGGAAGTTCTTC; CDR3 protein: CASGRPTFHGKFF; J gene: TRBJ2-1; V gene: TRBV27; D gene: NA; clone size: NA
CDR3 DNA: TGTGCCAGCAGCACCGGACTAGTTTCCGGGGAGCTGTTTTTT; CDR3 protein: CASSTGLVSGELFF; J gene: TRBJ2-2; V gene: TRBV7-3; D gene: TRBD2; clone size: NA
CDR3 DNA: TGCAGCGTCCGGACAGGGGATACTGAAGCTTTCTTT; CDR3 protein: CSVRTGDTEAFF; J gene: TRBJ1-1; V gene: TRBV29-1; D gene: TRBD1; clone size: NA
CDR3 DNA: TGTGCCAGCAGGCAACAGGGGTATGACTATGGCTACACCTTC; CDR3 protein: CASRQQGYDYGYTF; J gene: TRBJ1-2; V gene: TRBV7-2; D gene: TRBD1; clone size: once
CDR3 DNA: TGTGCCACCAGCAGAGAGGGGCAGGGTTGGAATGAAGCTTTCTTT; CDR3 protein: CATSREGQGWNEAFF; J gene: TRBJ1-1; V gene: TRBV15; D gene: NA; clone size: NA
CDR3 DNA: TGTGCCAGCAGCCCCAGGGCCAGGGAGACCCAGTACTTC; CDR3 protein: CASSPRARETQYF; J gene: TRBJ2-5; V gene: TRBV4-2; D gene: NA; clone size: NA
CDR3 DNA: TGTGCCAGCAGCCGGAGGGGAGAGACCCAGTACTTC; CDR3 protein: CASSRRGETQYF; J gene: TRBJ2-5; V gene: TRBV27; D gene: NA; clone size: NA
CDR3 DNA: TGTGCCAGCAGCTTAGACGACAGGACCAATGAAAAACTGTTTTTT; CDR3 protein: CASSLDDRTNEKLFF; J gene: TRBJ1-4; V gene: TRBV7-8; D gene: NA; clone size: NA
CDR3 DNA: TGTGCCAGCAGCAACCAGGGGGCGTCAACTGAAGCTTTCTTT; CDR3 protein: CASSNQGASTEAFF; J gene: TRBJ1-1; V gene: TRBV6-1; D gene: TRBD1; clone size: NA
CDR3 DNA: TGTGCCAGCAGCTTGCAGACAGCGAACACCGGGGAGCTGTTTTTT; CDR3 protein: CASSLQTANTGELFF; J gene: TRBJ2-2; V gene: TRBV5-4; D gene: NA; clone size: NA
CDR3 DNA: TGTGCCAGCAGTTACTCACTCGAGGGCAGTGAGCAGTTCTTC; CDR3 protein: CASSYSLEGSEQFF; J gene: TRBJ2-1; V gene: TRBV6-5; D gene: NA; clone size: NA
CDR3 DNA: TGTGCCAGCAGCTTGACTAGCGGGGGACCTTACGAGCAGTACTTC; CDR3 protein: CASSLTSGGPYEQYF; J gene: TRBJ2-7; V gene: TRBV7-2; D gene: TRBD2; clone size: NA
CDR3 DNA: TGTGCCAGCTCACCACGGGACAGGGTTGCCTACGAGCAGTACTTC; CDR3 protein: CASSPRDRVAYEQYF; J gene: TRBJ2-7; V gene: TRBV18; D gene: TRBD1; clone size: NA